A single sample is the source of the 21 T cell receptor beta chains below, sequenced in a study of T cell responses to AZD1222 COVID-19 vaccine. TCRdb's table, derived via immunoSEQ multiplex PCR, lists solely in-frame clones and lacks some. The table lists fewer than 200,000 clones, 80% to 90% of them singletons. Source: peripheral blood, taken 28 days after the second dose of the MenACWY control vaccine. These receptors were collected from an adult who received the MenACWY meningococcal vaccine as a control.

The V gene is TRBV6-5, the J gene TRBJ2-3, with 10 bases aligning to TRBD1. Germline V CDR1 and CDR2: MNHEY, SVGAGI. The CDR3 length is 15 residues. Trimming cost V 6 bases and J 2 bases; bases outside gene matches: 5. The CDR3 DNA is TGTGCCAGCAGCCAGGGACAGGGGTACACAGATACGCAGTATTTT. Its protein is CASSQGQGYTDTQYF.

The V gene is TRBV10-3, the J gene TRBJ1-2; the D gene is possibly TRBD1 (5 bases). Trimming removed 0 bases at V and 7 bases at J, with 21 bases between. The germline V gene has CDR1 ENHRY and CDR2 SYGVKD. The CDR3 loop spans 17 amino acids. This chain's CDR3 is CAISESRSEGVLGGYTF. The DNA for the CDR3 is TGTGCCATCAGTGAGTCGAGATCTGAAGGGGTATTGGGTGGCTACACCTTC.

The chain combines TRBV6-5 with TRBJ2-2; 7 positions agree with TRBD2. Looked up from germline, CDR1 is MNHEY and CDR2 is SVGAGI. This CDR3 has 16 amino acids. The trim removed 0 bases at V and 3 bases at J, leaving 4 bases unmatched. CDR3 sequence: CASSYSGTTYTGELFF. The CDR3 nucleotides are TGTGCCAGCAGTTACTCTGGGACTACTTACACCGGGGAGCTGTTTTTT.

V gene TRBV7-2 combines with J gene TRBJ2-2; tentatively, D is TRBD1 (6 bases). V was trimmed by 1 base and J by 4 bases, leaving 10 bases between them. CDR3 size: 15 residues. Germline assignment: CDR1 SGHTA and CDR2 FQGNSA. The CDR3 DNA reads TGTGCCAGCAGCTTAGGACAGGCTGGCACCGGGGAGCTGTTTTTT. Protein product: CASSLGQAGTGELFF.

V is TRBV4-3 and J is TRBJ1-6; D may be TRBD1 (5 bases). V gave up 0 bases and J gave up 9 bases, with 12 bases separating them. The CDR3 runs to 15 residues. Germline CDR1 is LGHNA and CDR2 is YSLEER. CDR3 sequence: CASSQDSGWGSPLHF. CDR3 in DNA: TGCGCCAGCAGCCAAGATTCAGGGTGGGGTTCACCCCTCCACTTT.

CDR3 in amino acids: CASRPLAGTETQYF. The CDR3 nucleotides are TGTGCCAGCCGACCACTAGCGGGGACAGAGACCCAGTACTTC. The chain couples TRBV2 to TRBJ2-5; TRBD2 aligns across 10 bases. This CDR3 comprises 14 residues. The V segment lost 8 bases and the J segment 4 bases; nucleotides outside the gene matches: 7. Germline V gene lookup returns CDR1 SNHLY and CDR2 FYNNEI.

This clone was seen more than once but under ten times. This chain links TRBV6-1 with TRBJ1-2; TRBD1 is a possible D gene (5 bases). The CDR3 is 15 residues long. Germline CDR1 reads MNHNS; CDR2 reads SASEGT. Trimming removed 2 bases at V and 0 bases at J, with 10 bases between. The chain's CDR3 is CASSETGPANYGYTF. The CDR3 bases are TGTGCCAGCAGTGAAACGGGGCCTGCTAACTATGGCTACACCTTC.

The J gene is TRBJ1-2, the V gene TRBV29-1; D is perhaps TRBD1 (5 bases). This CDR3 is 14 amino acids long. The V end was cut by 4 bases, the J end by 2 bases, with 14 bases between. CDR1 and CDR2 from the germline V gene are SQVTM and ANQGSEA. DNA for the CDR3: TGCAGCGTTGTTATCCCAGGGAGAAACTATGGCTACACCTTC. Protein product: CSVVIPGRNYGYTF.

The rearrangement links TRBV19 to TRBJ2-7, with D possibly TRBD1 on 7 matching bases. Germline V gives CDR1 LNHDA, CDR2 SQIVND (reference sequence). This CDR3 spans 16 amino acids. Trimming removed 4 bases at V and 2 bases at J, with 18 bases between. CDR3 coding DNA: TGTGCCAGTAGTAGGTCCGGGGGACAGACCCCCTACGAGCAGTACTTC. Its protein product is CASSRSGGQTPYEQYF.

The rearrangement uses TRBV5-1 and TRBJ2-2; 13 bases map to TRBD2. The V segment lost 4 bases and the J segment 4 bases; nucleotides outside the gene matches: 4. Looked up from germline, CDR1 is SGHRS and CDR2 is YFSETQ. The CDR3 sequence is 16 residues long. The CDR3 region has the DNA TGCGCCAGCAGCGGACTAGCGGGAGACCCCACCGGGGAGCTGTTTTTT. The encoded protein is CASSGLAGDPTGELFF.

The chain joins TRBV28 to TRBJ1-1; TRBD1 aligns across 11 bases. Germline V lookup: CDR1 MDHEN, CDR2 SYDVKM. Trimming cost V 4 bases and J 2 bases; bases outside gene matches: 0. This CDR3 contains 14 residues. The CDR3, as DNA: TGTGCCAGCAGTTGGACAGGGGGCAACACTGAAGCTTTCTTT. Translation gives CASSWTGGNTEAFF. Full variable domain (missing parts from reference TRBV28 and TRBJ1-1): DVKVTQSSRYLVKRTGEKVFLECVQDMDHENMFWYRQDPGLGLRLIYFSYDVKMKEKGDIPEGYSVSREKKERFSLILESASTNQTSMYLCASSWTGGNTEAFFGQGTRLTVV.

The rearrangement uses TRBV28 and TRBJ2-3; no definite D call. V gave up 6 bases and J gave up 4 bases, with 20 bases separating them. The CDR3 length is 16 residues. In germline, CDR1 is MDHEN, CDR2 SYDVKM. The CDR3 DNA reads TGTGCCAGCAGCCGAGTCCAAATCCCTAGATCAGATACGCAGTATTTT. Translation gives CASSRVQIPRSDTQYF.

V and J are TRBV4-3 and TRBJ1-2; 7 bases agree with TRBD1. Per the germline V gene, CDR1 is LGHNA and CDR2 is YSLEER. CDR3 length: 20 amino acids. V lost 0 bases and J lost 0; bases outside the gene matches: 16. CDR3 coding DNA: TGCGCCAGCAGCCAAGATTGGAGAGGGGGCCTACTGAGGTCTAACTATGGCTACACCTTC. Residues: CASSQDWRGGLLRSNYGYTF.

This sequence joins TRBV6-2 or TRBV6-3 and TRBJ2-7; TRBD2 matches 11 bases. CDR3 size: 16 residues. V lost 6 bases to trimming and J lost 5 bases; unmatched junction nucleotides: 12. Germline V gene lookup returns CDR1 MNHEY and CDR2 SVGEGT. CDR3 amino acids: CASSIAGGPSFHEQYF. The CDR3 DNA reads TGTGCCAGCAGCATAGCGGGAGGGCCTAGTTTCCACGAGCAGTACTTC.

The V gene is TRBV9, the J gene TRBJ1-5; D is uncertain. The V and J ends lost 5 bases and 1 base respectively, with 13 bases between them. Per the germline V gene, CDR1 is SGDLS and CDR2 is YYNGEE. The CDR3 spans 15 residues. The chain's CDR3 is CASSPLPESNQPQHF. The CDR3 DNA sequence: TGTGCCAGCAGTCCCCTGCCGGAAAGCAATCAGCCCCAGCATTTT.

The chain carries TRBV5-4 and TRBJ1-2; D ambiguous. Germline values: CDR1 SGHNT, CDR2 YYREEE (reference sequence). The CDR3 runs to 13 residues. Trimming removed 1 base at V and 3 bases at J, with 7 bases between. CDR3 bases: TGTGCCAGCAGCTTGCGTGGGGACTATGGCTACACCTTC. It codes for CASSLRGDYGYTF.

The chain has TRBV5-4 and TRBJ2-1; 7 bases fit TRBD1. The V segment lost 3 bases and the J segment 8 bases; nucleotides outside the gene matches: 8. Germline loops: CDR1 SGHNT, CDR2 YYREEE (reference sequence). This CDR3 has 14 amino acids. The CDR3 sequence: CASSYDREWDEQFF. The CDR3 DNA reads as TGTGCCAGCAGCTACGACAGGGAGTGGGATGAGCAGTTCTTC.

The chain employs TRBV6-5 and TRBJ2-7; D unresolved. The germline gives CDR1 MNHEY, CDR2 SVGAGI. The length of the CDR3 is 16 residues. Deletions cut 0 bases from V and 6 bases from J, with 18 bases between. This CDR3 reads CASSYSIHGAGGEQYF. The CDR3 DNA sequence: TGTGCCAGCAGTTACTCGATCCACGGTGCTGGTGGCGAGCAGTACTTC.

The chain uses TRBV7-9 and TRBJ1-6, with no clear D. The CDR3 has 15 amino acids. CDR1 and CDR2 from the germline V gene are SEHNR and FQNEAQ (reference sequence). V dropped 1 base and J dropped 0 bases, with 4 bases sitting between them. The DNA of the CDR3 is TGTGCCAGCAGCTTAGTAGGCTCCTATAATTCACCCCTCCACTTT. Translating gives CASSLVGSYNSPLHF.

This clone was counted between two and nine times. V gene TRBV19 combines with J gene TRBJ2-2, with D possibly matching TRBD2 (6 bases). Trimming removed 7 bases from V and 3 bases from J, with 12 bases in between. This CDR3 comprises 14 residues. Germline V lookup: CDR1 LNHDA, CDR2 SQIVND (reference sequence). CDR3 bases: TGTGCCAGTACTGTGGGGGGATACACCGGGGAGCTGTTTTTT. The encoded protein is CASTVGGYTGELFF.

The chain combines TRBV30 with TRBJ1-2, with D tentatively TRBD1 (6 bases). The CDR3 has 13 residues. Germline V CDR1 and CDR2: GTSNPN, SVGIG (reference sequence). Trimming removed 5 bases from V and 2 bases from J, with 12 bases in between. CDR3 sequence: CAWEPTGNYGYTF. The CDR3 DNA follows: TGTGCCTGGGAACCGACAGGCAACTATGGCTACACCTTC.